This T cell receptor beta chain appears in the sequencing data of a study of T-cell reconstitution after alpha-beta-depleted transplantation in children. Study results and limitations: Reportedly, alpha-beta T cells present about two months post-transplant originated from several hundred expanded clones of graft origin. It was newly produced T cells that mostly accounted for T-cell counts and diversity one year after transplant.

Only a few counts were recorded for this clonotype. Its antigen is as yet unknown. Unique molecular identifiers were used to barcode this TCRbeta library. TCRdb re-analysed the PCR reads in MiXCR, keeping a single row per CDR3 protein. The data show about 980,000 distinct CDR3 sequences, about 26% seen once. Sample: PBMCs, mostly from graft donor cells, taken 360 days after TCRalphabeta/CD19-depleted stem cell transplant. This sequence originates from a boy in the first two years of life who had a stem cell transplant for SCID, so the T cells may come from the graft donor.

For the CDR3, the DNA is TGTGCCAGCAGCTTAGGGGACAGGAGGGGTAGCTACACCTTC. Encoded protein: CASSLGDRRGSYTF. The chain recombines TRBV7-8 with TRBJ1-2; 8 bases line up with TRBD1. CDR3 length: 14 amino acids. V lost 1 base, J lost 9 bases, and 7 bases stayed unmatched. Germline V gene lookup returns CDR1 SGHVS and CDR2 FQNEAQ.